The clone carrying this T cell receptor (beta chain) has just a few counts. This specimen comes from a study of early T cells in non-severe SARS-CoV-2 infection. TCRdb processed the 5' RACE reads anew with MiXCR; each CDR3 protein has one entry. Of approximately 52,000 distinct CDR3 sequences detected, roughly 8% appear once; the ten largest clones hold roughly 4.2%. V lost 6 bases, J lost 3 bases, and 11 bases lay in between. Germline CDR1 and CDR2: MDHEN and SYDVKM. This CDR3 is built from 13 residues. This chain links TRBV28 with TRBJ1-1, with D uncertain. The material sequenced was whole blood. The TCR originated in an adult who was a healthcare worker with PCR-confirmed SARS-CoV-2 infection or an uninfected control (not recorded which). CDR3 sequence: CASSVQSDTEAFF. CDR3 coding DNA: TGTGCCAGCAGCGTCCAGTCTGACACTGAAGCTTTCTTT.